A selection of T cell receptor beta chains follows, all from one sample in a study of T-cell memory formation after mild COVID-19. A single record per CDR3 protein comes from TCRdb applying MiXCR to the 5' RACE reads. The sample shows some 440,000 distinct CDR3 sequences, 25% of them seen only once. Material: PBMCs or a T cell subset sorted from them (not recorded which). The receptors come from an adult woman who had mild COVID-19 (a few samples of this study predate the infection). Cell type and time point are not known. Each CDR3 is given with its conserved first and last residue. A D gene is named only where the DNA matches it firmly. Some rows mark clone size as missing; the rest say once, few, many or name a class of expanded clone.

j_gene,d_gene,v_gene,abundance,CDR3aa
TRBJ1-1,.,TRBV20-1,.,CSARDGRTEAFF
TRBJ2-7,.,TRBV16,.,CASSQSSGRYEQYF
TRBJ2-7,.,TRBV30,many,CAWSLGFYEQYF
TRBJ1-2,.,TRBV20-1,.,CSAREQDRGYGYTF
TRBJ2-7,.,TRBV3-1,.,CASSPRTVGEQYF
TRBJ2-7,.,TRBV30,few,CAWTRLGPGEQYF
TRBJ1-2,TRBD1,TRBV29-1,.,CSVGDRLNYGYTF
TRBJ2-1,TRBD2,TRBV5-1,.,CASALGGYEQFF
TRBJ2-2,TRBD1,TRBV7-7,.,CASSFDRGVGELFF
TRBJ2-7,TRBD1,TRBV4-2,.,CASSQTGGTYEQYF
TRBJ2-1,TRBD1,TRBV6-5,few,CASSSILRQGAYNEQFF
TRBJ2-3,TRBD2,TRBV11-3,.,CASSITSGRAITDTQYF
TRBJ2-2,TRBD1,TRBV27,.,CASTTGGRSKIENTGELFF
TRBJ2-7,.,TRBV5-1,few,CASSSRDFSYEQYF
TRBJ1-2,.,TRBV7-9,.,CASSLQESAGYTF
TRBJ2-1,TRBD2,TRBV29-1,few,CSVVAGSSGNNEQFF
TRBJ2-7,.,TRBV30,few,CAWSAGPLYEQYF